Listed below are T cell receptor beta chains from one sample, sequenced in a study of blood T cell repertoires in COVID-19. Here immunoSEQ multiplex PCR was the method, and the copy in TCRdb shows in-frame clones only, minus some. The sample has about 110,000 clones; just over 85% are singletons. The sequencing sample was made of peripheral blood. These receptor sequences come from a human donor in a cohort sampled during active COVID-19. Each CDR3 is given with its conserved first and last residue. The D gene is left open where the match is weak.

v_call: TRBV7-8
d_call: TRBD2
j_call: TRBJ2-2
cdr3_aa: CASSLPSGGPDTGELFF
cdr3_nt: TGTGCCAGCAGCTTACCTAGCGGGGGGCCGGACACCGGGGAGCTGTTTTTT

v_call: TRBV5-1
d_call: .
j_call: TRBJ2-1
cdr3_aa: CASSLGDSSYNEQFF
cdr3_nt: TGCGCCAGCAGCTTGGGTGATAGCTCCTACAATGAGCAGTTCTTC

v_call: TRBV11-2
d_call: .
j_call: TRBJ2-5
cdr3_aa: CASSLDRLERGKTQYF
cdr3_nt: TGTGCCAGCAGCTTAGATCGGCTAGAAAGGGGGAAGACCCAGTACTTC

v_call: TRBV7-9
d_call: .
j_call: TRBJ1-1
cdr3_aa: CASTQSGGNTEAFF
cdr3_nt: TGTGCCAGCACCCAGAGCGGGGGGAACACTGAAGCTTTCTTT

v_call: TRBV19
d_call: .
j_call: TRBJ2-7
cdr3_aa: CAILPAVLSYEQYF
cdr3_nt: TGTGCCATTCTGCCGGCGGTTCTCTCCTACGAGCAGTACTTC

v_call: TRBV3-1/TRBV3-2
d_call: TRBD1
j_call: TRBJ1-2
cdr3_aa: CASSIQGADYGYTF
cdr3_nt: TGTGCCAGCAGCATACAGGGGGCTGACTATGGCTACACCTTC

v_call: TRBV6-6
d_call: .
j_call: TRBJ1-2
cdr3_aa: CASTRQDSYGYTF
cdr3_nt: TGTGCCAGCACCCGACAGGACTCCTATGGCTACACCTTC

v_call: TRBV14
d_call: TRBD1
j_call: TRBJ2-5
cdr3_aa: CASSYDRGRQETQYF
cdr3_nt: TGTGCCAGCAGCTACGACAGGGGCCGACAAGAGACCCAGTACTTC

v_call: TRBV19
d_call: .
j_call: TRBJ1-2
cdr3_aa: CASNGGDYGYTF
cdr3_nt: TGTGCCAGTAACGGGGGGGACTATGGCTACACCTTC

v_call: TRBV5-1
d_call: .
j_call: TRBJ1-4
cdr3_aa: CASSMDGQSANEKLFF
cdr3_nt: TGCGCCAGCAGCATGGATGGACAGTCGGCTAATGAAAAACTGTTTTTT

v_call: TRBV7-2
d_call: TRBD1
j_call: TRBJ2-7
cdr3_aa: CASTPQGGQGPYYEQYF
cdr3_nt: TGTGCCAGCACCCCCCAGGGGGGACAGGGCCCATACTACGAGCAGTACTTC

v_call: TRBV5-1
d_call: TRBD1
j_call: TRBJ2-1
cdr3_aa: CASSLGTGYNEQFF
cdr3_nt: TGCGCCAGCAGCTTGGGGACAGGGTACAATGAGCAGTTCTTC

v_call: TRBV29-1
d_call: .
j_call: TRBJ2-7
cdr3_aa: CSVEGSGGRYEQYF
cdr3_nt: TGCAGCGTTGAAGGGTCAGGAGGCAGATACGAGCAGTACTTC

v_call: TRBV28
d_call: .
j_call: TRBJ2-1
cdr3_aa: CASNLAFRDEQFF
cdr3_nt: TGTGCCAGCAATTTAGCGTTTCGGGATGAGCAGTTCTTC